The clone carrying this T cell receptor (beta chain) was recorded a few times. The CDR3 totals 14 residues. From germline, CDR1 is SGDLS and CDR2 YYNGEE. Deletions cut 4 bases from V and 3 bases from J, with 13 bases between. This record comes from a study of beta chain features in type 1 diabetes. Reverse transcribing all isolated RNA meant expressed TCRB transcripts were sequenced. Only in-frame clones appear in the TCRdb table, and some are missing; sequencing was by immunoSEQ multiplex PCR. Here the sample spans tens of thousands of clones, roughly 30% being singletons. V gene TRBV9 combines with J gene TRBJ1-2; D is uncertain. The source material was stem cell memory CD4+ T cells from blood. This TCR was sampled from a woman aged 18-30 years in good health. The CDR3 sequence: CASSLGGHDYGYTF. CDR3 nucleotide sequence: TGTGCCAGCAGCCTCGGCGGGCACGACTATGGCTACACCTTC. Full variable domain (missing parts from reference TRBV9 and TRBJ1-2): DSGVTQTPKHLITATGQRVTLRCSPRSGDLSVYWYQQSLDQGLQFLIQYYNGEERAKGNILERFSAQQFPDLHSELNLSSLELGDSALYFCASSLGGHDYGYTFGSGTRLTVV.